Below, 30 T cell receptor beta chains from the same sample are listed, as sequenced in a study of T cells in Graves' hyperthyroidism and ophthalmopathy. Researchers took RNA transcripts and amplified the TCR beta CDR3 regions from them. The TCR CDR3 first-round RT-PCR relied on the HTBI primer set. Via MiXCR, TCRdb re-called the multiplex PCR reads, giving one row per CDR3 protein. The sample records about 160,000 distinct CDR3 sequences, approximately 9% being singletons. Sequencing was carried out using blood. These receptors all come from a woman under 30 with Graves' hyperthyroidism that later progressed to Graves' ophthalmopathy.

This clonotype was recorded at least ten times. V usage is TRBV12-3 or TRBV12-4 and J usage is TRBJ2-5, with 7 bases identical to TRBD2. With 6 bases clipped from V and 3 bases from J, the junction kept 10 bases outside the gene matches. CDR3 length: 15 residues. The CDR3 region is CASRAGDVTEETQYF. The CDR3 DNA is TGTGCCAGCAGGGCGGGGGATGTAACGGAAGAGACCCAGTACTTC.

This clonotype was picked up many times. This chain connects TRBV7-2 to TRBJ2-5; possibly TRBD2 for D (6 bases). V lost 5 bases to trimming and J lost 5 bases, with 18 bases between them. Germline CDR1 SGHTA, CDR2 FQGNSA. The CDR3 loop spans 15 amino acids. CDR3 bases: TGTGCCAGCAGCAGAGGAGGGACCCGTAAGGAGACCCAGTACTTC. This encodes CASSRGGTRKETQYF. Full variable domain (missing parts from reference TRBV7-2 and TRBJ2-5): GAGVSQSPSNKVTEKGKDVELRCDPISGHTALYWYRQSLGQGLEFLIYFQGNSAPDKSGLPSDRFSAERTGGSVSTLTIQRTQQEDSAVYLCASSRGGTRKETQYFGPGTRLLVL.

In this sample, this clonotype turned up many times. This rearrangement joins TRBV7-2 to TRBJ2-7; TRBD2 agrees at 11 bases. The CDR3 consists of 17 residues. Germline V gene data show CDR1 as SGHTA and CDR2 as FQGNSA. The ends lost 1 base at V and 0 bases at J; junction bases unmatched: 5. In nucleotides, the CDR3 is TGTGCCAGCAGCTTAGTAGCGGGGGGGCCGAGCTCCTACGAGCAGTACTTC. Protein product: CASSLVAGGPSSYEQYF.

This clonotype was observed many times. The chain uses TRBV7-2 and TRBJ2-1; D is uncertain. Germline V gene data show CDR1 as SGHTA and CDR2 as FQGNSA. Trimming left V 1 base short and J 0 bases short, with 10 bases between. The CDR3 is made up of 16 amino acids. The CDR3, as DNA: TGTGCCAGCAGCTTAGACGGCGGAAGCTCCTACAATGAGCAGTTCTTC. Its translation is CASSLDGGSSYNEQFF.

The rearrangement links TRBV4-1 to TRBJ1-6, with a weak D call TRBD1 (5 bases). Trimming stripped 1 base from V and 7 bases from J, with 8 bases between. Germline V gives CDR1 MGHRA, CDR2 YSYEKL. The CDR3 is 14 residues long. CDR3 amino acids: CASSQGAGNSPLHF. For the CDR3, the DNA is TGCGCCAGCAGCCAAGGAGCAGGGAATTCACCCCTCCACTTT.

As DNA, the CDR3 is TGTGCCAGCAGTGAAGGTGGGGCCCCGTTTTTT. Its translation is CASSEGGAPFF. The chain carries TRBV2 and TRBJ2-2; D may be TRBD1 (5 bases). CDR3 length: 11 residues. The ends were cut back, 1 base at V and 16 bases at J, with 10 bases in the middle. Germline values: CDR1 SNHLY, CDR2 FYNNEI.

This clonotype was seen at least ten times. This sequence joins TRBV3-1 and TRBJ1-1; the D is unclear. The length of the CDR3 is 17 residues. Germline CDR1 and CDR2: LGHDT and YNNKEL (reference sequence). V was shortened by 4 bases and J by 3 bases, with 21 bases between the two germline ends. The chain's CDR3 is CASSLLKGSLLDTEAFF. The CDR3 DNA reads TGTGCCAGCAGCCTATTAAAGGGATCGTTGTTAGACACTGAAGCTTTCTTT.

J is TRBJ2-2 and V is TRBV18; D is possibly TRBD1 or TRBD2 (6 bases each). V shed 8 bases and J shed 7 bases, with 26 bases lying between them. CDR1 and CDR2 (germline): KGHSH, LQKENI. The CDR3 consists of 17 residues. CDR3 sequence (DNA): TGTGCCAGCACGTCACCGGACATCTCCAAGGGGGGCGGGGAGCTGTTTTTT. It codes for CASTSPDISKGGGELFF.

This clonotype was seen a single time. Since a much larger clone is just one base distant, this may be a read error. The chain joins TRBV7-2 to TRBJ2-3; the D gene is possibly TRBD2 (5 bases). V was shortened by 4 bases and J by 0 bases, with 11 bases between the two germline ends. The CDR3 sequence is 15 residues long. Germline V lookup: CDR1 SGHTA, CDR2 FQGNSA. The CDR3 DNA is TGTGCCAGCAGCTCGGGGATTTCTAGCACAGATACGCAGTATTTT. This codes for CASSSGISSTDTQYF.

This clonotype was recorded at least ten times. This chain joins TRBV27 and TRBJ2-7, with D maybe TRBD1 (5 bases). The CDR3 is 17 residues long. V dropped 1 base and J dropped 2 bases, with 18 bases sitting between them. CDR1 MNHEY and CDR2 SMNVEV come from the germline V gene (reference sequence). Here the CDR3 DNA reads TGTGCCAGCAGTTTATACTCCACAGGAGATTTACCCTACGAGCAGTACTTC. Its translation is CASSLYSTGDLPYEQYF.

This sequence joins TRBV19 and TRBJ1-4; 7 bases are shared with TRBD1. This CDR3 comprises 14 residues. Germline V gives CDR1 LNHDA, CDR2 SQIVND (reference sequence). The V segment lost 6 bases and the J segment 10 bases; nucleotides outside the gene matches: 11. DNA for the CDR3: TGTGCCAGTAGAGAGGGGGCGCAGGTTGGAAAACTGTTTTTT. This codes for CASREGAQVGKLFF. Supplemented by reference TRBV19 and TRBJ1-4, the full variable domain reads DGGITQSPKYLFRKEGQNVTLSCEQNLNHDAMYWYRQDPGQGLRLIYYSQIVNDFQKGDIAEGYSVSREKKESFPLTVTSAQKNPTAFYLCASREGAQVGKLFFGSGTQLSVL.

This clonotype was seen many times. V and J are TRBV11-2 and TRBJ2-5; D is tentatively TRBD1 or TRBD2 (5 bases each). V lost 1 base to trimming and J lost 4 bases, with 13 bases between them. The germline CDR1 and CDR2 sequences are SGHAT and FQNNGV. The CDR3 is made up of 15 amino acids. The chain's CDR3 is CASSLGQGPAETQYF. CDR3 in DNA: TGTGCCAGCAGCTTAGGGCAGGGACCCGCAGAGACCCAGTACTTC.

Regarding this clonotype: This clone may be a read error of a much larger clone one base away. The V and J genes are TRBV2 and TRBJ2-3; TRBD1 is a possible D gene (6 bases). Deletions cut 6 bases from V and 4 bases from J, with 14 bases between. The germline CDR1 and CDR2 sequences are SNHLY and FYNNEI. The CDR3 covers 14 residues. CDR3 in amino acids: CASSLRDIADTQYF. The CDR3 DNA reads TGTGCCAGCAGCCTCCGGGACATCGCAGATACGCAGTATTTT.

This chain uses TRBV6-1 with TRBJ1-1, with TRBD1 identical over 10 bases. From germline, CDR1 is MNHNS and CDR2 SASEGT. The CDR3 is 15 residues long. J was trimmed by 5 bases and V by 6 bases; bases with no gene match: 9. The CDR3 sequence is CASRLSTGGRTEAFF. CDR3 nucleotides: TGTGCCAGCAGATTGTCGACAGGGGGCAGAACTGAAGCTTTCTTT.

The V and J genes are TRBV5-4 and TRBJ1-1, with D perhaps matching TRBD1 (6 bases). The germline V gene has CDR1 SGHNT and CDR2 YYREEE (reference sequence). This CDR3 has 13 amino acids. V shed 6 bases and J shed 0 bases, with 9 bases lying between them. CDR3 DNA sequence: TGTGCCAGCATGGGGGCGTTGAACACTGAAGCTTTCTTT. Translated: CASMGALNTEAFF.

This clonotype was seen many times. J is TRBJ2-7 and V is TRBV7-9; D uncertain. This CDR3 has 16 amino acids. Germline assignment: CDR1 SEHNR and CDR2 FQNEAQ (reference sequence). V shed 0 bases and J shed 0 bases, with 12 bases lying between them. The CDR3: CASSLAVDGPSYEQYF. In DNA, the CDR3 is TGTGCCAGCAGCTTAGCCGTCGACGGACCCTCCTACGAGCAGTACTTC. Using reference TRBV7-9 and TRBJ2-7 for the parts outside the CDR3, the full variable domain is DTGVSQNPRHKITKRGQNVTFRCDPISEHNRLYWYRQTLGQGPEFLTYFQNEAQLEKSRLLSDRFSAERPKGSFSTLEIQRTEQGDSAMYLCASSLAVDGPSYEQYFGPGTRLTVT.

The CDR3 DNA follows: TGTGCCAGCAGTGGCCTGCGAGGGTTGAACACCGGGGAGCTGTTTTTT. Protein: CASSGLRGLNTGELFF. The chain combines TRBV25-1 with TRBJ2-2; D is perhaps TRBD2 (5 bases). Germline CDR1 and CDR2: MGHDK and SYGVNS. The CDR3 runs 16 residues. Trimming pared 4 bases from V and 1 base from J, leaving 13 bases between.

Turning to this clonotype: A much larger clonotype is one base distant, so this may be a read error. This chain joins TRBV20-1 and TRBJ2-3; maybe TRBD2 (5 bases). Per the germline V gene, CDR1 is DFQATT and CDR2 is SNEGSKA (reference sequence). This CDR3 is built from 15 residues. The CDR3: CSTRSDGTSTDTQYF. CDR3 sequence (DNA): TGCAGTACTAGATCCGACGGAACAAGCACAGATACGCAGTATTTT.

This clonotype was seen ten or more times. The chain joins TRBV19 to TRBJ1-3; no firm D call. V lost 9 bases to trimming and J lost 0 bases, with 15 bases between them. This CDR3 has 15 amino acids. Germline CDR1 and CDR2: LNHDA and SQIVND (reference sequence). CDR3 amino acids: CASRKGSNSGNTIYF. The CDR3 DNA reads TGTGCCAGCAGGAAAGGGTCCAACTCTGGAAACACCATATATTTT.

CDR3 bases: TGTGCCAGCAGCCCCGGTACACGAGATACGCAGTATTTT. Protein sequence: CASSPGTRDTQYF. This chain joins TRBV3-1 and TRBJ2-3; no clear D. CDR3 size: 13 residues. The germline V and J ends were trimmed by 4 bases and 5 bases, with 10 bases remaining between them. CDR1 and CDR2 (germline): LGHDT, YNNKEL (reference sequence).

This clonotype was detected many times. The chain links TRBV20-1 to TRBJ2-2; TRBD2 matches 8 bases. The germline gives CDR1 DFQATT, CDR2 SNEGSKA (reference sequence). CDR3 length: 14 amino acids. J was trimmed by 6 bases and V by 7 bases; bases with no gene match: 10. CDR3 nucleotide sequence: TGCAGTGTCAGATCCGGAGCGGGGGCCGGGGAGCTGTTTTTT. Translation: CSVRSGAGAGELFF.

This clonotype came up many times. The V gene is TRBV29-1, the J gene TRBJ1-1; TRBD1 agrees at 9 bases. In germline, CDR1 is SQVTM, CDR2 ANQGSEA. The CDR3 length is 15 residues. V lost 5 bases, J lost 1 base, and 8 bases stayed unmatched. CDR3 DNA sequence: TGCAGCGTTTACCTCCGGGACAGGGAGAACACTGAAGCTTTCTTT. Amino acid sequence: CSVYLRDRENTEAFF.

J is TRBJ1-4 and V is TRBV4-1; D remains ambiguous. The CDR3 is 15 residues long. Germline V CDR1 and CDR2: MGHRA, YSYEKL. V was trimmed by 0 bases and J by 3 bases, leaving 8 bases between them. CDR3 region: CASSQEWASNEKLFF. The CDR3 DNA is TGCGCCAGCAGCCAAGAATGGGCCTCTAATGAAAAACTGTTTTTT.

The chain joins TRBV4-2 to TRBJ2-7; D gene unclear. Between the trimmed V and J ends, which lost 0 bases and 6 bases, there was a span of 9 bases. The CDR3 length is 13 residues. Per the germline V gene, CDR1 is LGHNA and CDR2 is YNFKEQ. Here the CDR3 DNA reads TGTGCCAGCAGCCAAGATGTGCGGATCGAGCAGTACTTC. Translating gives CASSQDVRIEQYF.

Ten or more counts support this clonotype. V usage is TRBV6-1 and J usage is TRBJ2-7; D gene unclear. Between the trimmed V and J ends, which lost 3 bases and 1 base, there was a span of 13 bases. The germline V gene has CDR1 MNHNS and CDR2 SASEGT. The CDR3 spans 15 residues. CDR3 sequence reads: CASSEGPPRSYEQYF. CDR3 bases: TGTGCCAGCAGTGAGGGTCCCCCTCGATCCTACGAGCAGTACTTC.

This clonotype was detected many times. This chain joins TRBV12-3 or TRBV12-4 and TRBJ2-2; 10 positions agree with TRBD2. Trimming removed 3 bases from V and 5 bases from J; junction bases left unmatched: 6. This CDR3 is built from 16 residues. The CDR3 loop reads CASSFGASGGTGELFF. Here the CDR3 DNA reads TGTGCCAGCAGTTTTGGGGCTAGCGGGGGAACCGGGGAGCTGTTTTTT.

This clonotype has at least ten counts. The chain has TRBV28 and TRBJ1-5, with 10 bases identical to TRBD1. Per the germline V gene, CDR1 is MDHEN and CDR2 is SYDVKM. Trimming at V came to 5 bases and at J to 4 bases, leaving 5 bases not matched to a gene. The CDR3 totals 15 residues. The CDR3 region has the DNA TGTGCCAGCAGTGCGGGACAGGGGTTAAATCAGCCCCAGCATTTT. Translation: CASSAGQGLNQPQHF.

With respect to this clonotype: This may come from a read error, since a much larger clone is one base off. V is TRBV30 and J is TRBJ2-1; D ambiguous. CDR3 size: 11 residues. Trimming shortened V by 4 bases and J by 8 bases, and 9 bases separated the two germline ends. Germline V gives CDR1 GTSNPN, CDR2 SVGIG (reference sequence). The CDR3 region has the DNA TGTGCCTGGATGAGCGCCCATGAGCAGTTCTTC. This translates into CAWMSAHEQFF.

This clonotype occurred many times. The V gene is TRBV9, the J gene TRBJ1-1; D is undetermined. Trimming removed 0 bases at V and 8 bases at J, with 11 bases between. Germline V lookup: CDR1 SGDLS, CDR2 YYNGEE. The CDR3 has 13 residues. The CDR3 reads CASSVDGEDEAFF. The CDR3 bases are TGTGCCAGCAGCGTAGACGGTGAGGACGAAGCTTTCTTT.

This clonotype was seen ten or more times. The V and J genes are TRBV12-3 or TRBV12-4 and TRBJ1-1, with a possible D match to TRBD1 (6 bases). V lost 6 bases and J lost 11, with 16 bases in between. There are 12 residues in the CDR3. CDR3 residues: CASSRDNHWAFF. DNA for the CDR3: TGTGCCAGCAGCAGGGACAACCACTGGGCTTTCTTT.